This T cell receptor (beta chain) was identified in a study of PD-L1 blockade in urothelial cancer. Study overall: Atezolizumab (1,200 mg intravenously every 3 weeks) began around 2014 for patients.

Time point: pretreatment peripheral blood. TCRdb's copy holds only in-frame clones and misses some; the assay was immunoSEQ multiplex PCR. The table lists about 93,000 clones, around 89% of them singletons. The CDR3 totals 15 residues. J gave up 16 bases and V 6 bases, and 20 bases lay outside the gene matches. The germline gives CDR1 LNHDA, CDR2 SQIVND (reference sequence). The chain couples TRBV19 to TRBJ2-1, with 8 bases identical to TRBD2. This material consisted of PBMCs, taken around atezolizumab (anti-PD-L1) treatment. The receptor comes from a man aged 60 to 75 with urothelial cancer. The DNA for the CDR3 is TGTGCCAGTAGGGCTCCGGGACTAGTGCCCTGGGCGACCTTCTTC. Residues: CASRAPGLVPWATFF.